Shown below are 11 T cell receptor beta chains from a single sample sequenced in a study of regulatory T cells in long-lasting Graves disease. According to the study, TCR beta libraries were built with iRepertoire HTBI primers and CDR3-region Arm-PCR. MiXCR, run by TCRdb on the multiplex PCR reads, gives a single entry per CDR3 protein. The repertoire has a few hundred thousand distinct CDR3 sequences, roughly 14% of them found once; the top ten carry roughly 10%. The time point was: newly diagnosed GD, antithyroid drugs for less than 3 months. From RNA extracted from PBMCs, the TCR library was made. The data also belong to a second study, concerning T cells in Graves' hyperthyroidism and ophthalmopathy.

Sample: peripheral blood mononuclear cells (PBMCs), taken at new diagnosis, from a patient treated with antithyroid drugs. All receptors come from a man younger than 45 with Graves disease.

This clonotype was found many times. The rearrangement uses TRBV27 and TRBJ1-5, with TRBD1 as a possible D gene (5 bases). CDR3 length equals 16 residues. Germline V gives CDR1 MNHEY, CDR2 SMNVEV (reference sequence). V shed 4 bases and J shed 0 bases, with 13 bases lying between them. CDR3: CASSSRGGDSNQPQHF. The CDR3 bases are TGTGCCAGCAGTTCCCGGGGGGGGGATAGCAATCAGCCCCAGCATTTT.

V and J are TRBV20-1 and TRBJ2-7, with no clear D. Germline values: CDR1 DFQATT, CDR2 SNEGSKA (reference sequence). The CDR3 covers 12 residues. Trimming removed 3 bases from V and 3 bases from J, with 9 bases in between. The CDR3 loop is CSARLSLYEQYF. For the CDR3, the DNA is TGCAGTGCTAGGCTTTCGCTCTACGAGCAGTACTTC.

Here the CDR3 DNA reads TGCAGTGCTAGATCGTTCGATGGCGGCAACACTGAAGCTTTCTTT. As protein: CSARSFDGGNTEAFF. V gene TRBV20-1 combines with J gene TRBJ1-1; D gene ambiguous. The CDR3 contains 15 residues. V dropped 2 bases and J dropped 2 bases, with 15 bases sitting between them. The germline V gene encodes CDR1 DFQATT and CDR2 SNEGSKA (reference sequence).

The CDR3 here is CASRRREVVPGELFF. CDR3 nucleotides: TGTGCCAGTAGGAGGCGGGAGGTCGTTCCCGGGGAGCTGTTTTTT. This sequence joins TRBV19 and TRBJ2-2; TRBD2 matches 8 bases. The CDR3 runs 15 residues. Germline CDR1 and CDR2: LNHDA and SQIVND (reference sequence). V was clipped by 6 bases and J by 6 bases; unmatched bases: 9. Full variable domain (missing parts from reference TRBV19 and TRBJ2-2): DGGITQSPKYLFRKEGQNVTLSCEQNLNHDAMYWYRQDPGQGLRLIYYSQIVNDFQKGDIAEGYSVSREKKESFPLTVTSAQKNPTAFYLCASRRREVVPGELFFGEGSRLTVL.

The chain recombines TRBV19 with TRBJ1-2; D may be TRBD1 (5 bases). Germline V gives CDR1 LNHDA, CDR2 SQIVND (reference sequence). Trimming cost V 8 bases and J 4 bases, with 11 bases left between them. The CDR3 covers 12 residues. CDR3 in amino acids: CASARGLYGYTF. The CDR3 DNA reads as TGTGCCAGTGCCCGGGGCCTCTATGGCTACACCTTC.

The genes are TRBV7-2 and TRBJ2-7; 9 nucleotides match TRBD1. From germline, CDR1 is SGHTA and CDR2 FQGNSA. The CDR3 is 15 residues long. Germline trimming cut 1 base from V and 5 bases from J; bases unmatched to any gene: 6. The CDR3 nucleotides are TGTGCCAGCAGCTTAGGATGGACAGGGGTCCACGAGCAGTACTTC. This sequence encodes CASSLGWTGVHEQYF.

This clonotype was seen ten or more times. A read error may produce the germline difference seen at one junction end. The V call is TRBV5-5, the J call TRBJ1-2; maybe TRBD1 (6 bases). Per the germline V gene, CDR1 is SGHKS and CDR2 is YYEKEE (reference sequence). This CDR3 has 15 amino acids. In DNA form, the CDR3 reads TGTGCCAGCAGCCTGAGGGGGGCGTTAGGATATGACTACACCTTC. Protein sequence: CASSLRGALGYDYTF.

This clonotype has just a few counts. The V and J genes are TRBV3-1 and TRBJ1-5; unclear D gene. V shed 2 bases and J shed 10 bases, with 18 bases lying between them. This CDR3 spans 15 amino acids. Per the germline V gene, CDR1 is LGHDT and CDR2 is YNNKEL (reference sequence). In DNA form, the CDR3 reads TGTGCCAGCAGCCAATCCCTATTGGTAATGGGTCCCCAGCATTTT. It is translated as CASSQSLLVMGPQHF. The whole variable domain, filled in from reference TRBV3-1 and TRBJ1-5, reads DTAVSQTPKYLVTQMGNDKSIKCEQNLGHDTMYWYKQDSKKFLKIMFSYNNKELIINETVPNRFSPKSPDKAHLNLHINSLELGDSAVYFCASSQSLLVMGPQHFGDGTRLSIL.

This sequence joins TRBV9 and TRBJ2-2, with D maybe TRBD1 (5 bases). Germline CDR1 is SGDLS and CDR2 is YYNGEE. The germline V and J ends were trimmed by 1 base and 0 bases, with 10 bases remaining between them. The CDR3 has 16 residues. CDR3 protein: CASSVLGRTNTGELFF. The CDR3 DNA reads TGTGCCAGCAGCGTACTGGGGCGCACGAACACCGGGGAGCTGTTTTTT. Together with reference TRBV9 and TRBJ2-2, the CDR3 gives the full variable domain: DSGVTQTPKHLITATGQRVTLRCSPRSGDLSVYWYQQSLDQGLQFLIQYYNGEERAKGNILERFSAQQFPDLHSELNLSSLELGDSALYFCASSVLGRTNTGELFFGEGSRLTVL.

This clonotype was seen many times. V and J are TRBV12-3 or TRBV12-4 and TRBJ1-2, with D perhaps TRBD1 (6 bases). Trimming cost V 6 bases and J 6 bases, with 17 bases left between them. This CDR3 is built from 14 residues. The CDR3 loop is CASSETLQGHGYTF. Here the CDR3 DNA reads TGTGCCAGCAGCGAAACGCTCCAGGGGCATGGCTACACCTTC.

The V call is TRBV20-1, the J call TRBJ2-4; D is possibly TRBD1 or TRBD2 (5 bases each). This CDR3 is built from 12 residues. V was pared by 6 bases and J by 8 bases, with 14 bases between. Germline CDR1 reads DFQATT; CDR2 reads SNEGSKA (reference sequence). CDR3 nucleotides: TGCAGTGCAAGGGACCTGGGGGACATTCAGTACTTC. Amino acids: CSARDLGDIQYF.